The 18 T cell receptor beta chains below were found in one sample sequenced in a study of Graves' ophthalmopathy and Graves' hyperthyroidism. Beta-chain TCR CDR3 regions were amplified from RNA transcripts. RT-PCR in the first round used HTBI primers; a second-round multiplex PCR followed. From the multiplex PCR reads, TCRdb called clonotypes with MiXCR, one entry per CDR3 protein. The sample includes roughly 610,000 distinct CDR3 sequences, roughly 20% of them seen just once. Sequencing used peripheral blood. The receptors were gathered from a woman aged 18-30 years with stable Graves' hyperthyroidism. Some clones in this sample may be carry-over from other donors' samples.

This clonotype was found many times. The rearrangement links TRBV6-2 or TRBV6-3 to TRBJ1-1, with a possible D match to TRBD1 (5 bases). Looked up from germline, CDR1 is MNHEY and CDR2 is SVGEGT. Trimming took off 0 bases at V and 2 bases at J, with 22 bases between the two ends. This CDR3 comprises 19 residues. CDR3 amino acids: CASSYSRGRGEGYNTEAFF. The CDR3, as DNA: TGTGCCAGCAGTTACTCGAGGGGACGAGGGGAGGGATATAACACTGAAGCTTTCTTT.

This clonotype has at least ten counts. The V call is TRBV20-1, the J call TRBJ2-7, with a tentative D call TRBD2 (5 bases). The germline gives CDR1 DFQATT, CDR2 SNEGSKA (reference sequence). CDR3 length equals 15 residues. Trimming took 5 bases from V and 2 from J, leaving 19 bases between them. CDR3 sequence (DNA): TGCAGTGCTCAGGTCATCGGGGAACTAACCTACGAGCAGTACTTC. This translates into CSAQVIGELTYEQYF.

This clonotype was seen a handful of times. This chain uses TRBV5-1 with TRBJ2-7; 8 nucleotides line up with TRBD1. This CDR3 is built from 14 residues. The germline gives CDR1 SGHRS, CDR2 YFSETQ. Trimming took 3 bases from V and 2 from J; bases not matched to a gene: 4. CDR3 DNA sequence: TGCGCCAGCAGCTGGGGGACAGGAGCCTACGAGCAGTACTTC. Encoded protein: CASSWGTGAYEQYF.

This clonotype was detected many times. The chain employs TRBV28 and TRBJ2-2, with D unresolved. The CDR3 runs to 13 residues. Between the trimmed V and J ends, which lost 7 bases and 8 bases, there was a span of 14 bases. Germline V gives CDR1 MDHEN, CDR2 SYDVKM. The CDR3 sequence: CASTPTRIGELFF. The CDR3 DNA is TGTGCCAGCACCCCGACCCGAATAGGGGAGCTGTTTTTT.

This clonotype was found once. The rearrangement joins TRBV4-1 to TRBJ1-2; D is uncertain. Germline-derived CDR1 and CDR2 are MGHRA and YSYEKL. This CDR3 region has 19 residues. V lost 7 bases and J 4 bases, leaving 31 bases between the germline ends. CDR3 DNA: TGCGCCAGCACAAAGGGAAGGCTAGAACCATCGGCTATCGGCTATGGCTACACCTTC. Translated, it gives CASTKGRLEPSAIGYGYTF.

This clonotype was detected ten times or more. The V gene is TRBV28, the J gene TRBJ2-5; TRBD2 aligns across 10 bases. CDR1 is MDHEN and CDR2 is SYDVKM in the germline V gene. The ends lost 4 bases at V and 1 base at J; junction bases unmatched: 12. The CDR3 spans 18 residues. CDR3 coding DNA: TGTGCCAGCAGTTCAACTAGCGGGGCCTATAATTTCCAAGAGACCCAGTACTTC. It is translated as CASSSTSGAYNFQETQYF.

This clonotype was recorded many times. The V gene is TRBV5-1, the J gene TRBJ1-1; D might be TRBD1 (5 bases). In germline, CDR1 is SGHRS, CDR2 YFSETQ. The CDR3 length is 13 residues. Trimming removed 5 bases from V and 4 bases from J, with 12 bases in between. The CDR3 DNA follows: TGCGCCAGCAGGGAGGGACGGAGCACTGAAGCTTTCTTT. As protein: CASREGRSTEAFF.

This clonotype was detected many times. The V gene is TRBV6-5, the J gene TRBJ1-2; D is uncertain. The germline V gene encodes CDR1 MNHEY and CDR2 SVGAGI. V was pared by 9 bases and J by 0 bases, with 8 bases between. This CDR3 is built from 12 residues. CDR3 sequence (DNA): TGTGCCAGTAGACAACCTAACTATGGCTACACCTTC. Translation gives CASRQPNYGYTF.

This chain uses TRBV20-1 with TRBJ1-5; D is unresolved. Trimming pared 4 bases from V and 2 bases from J, leaving 12 bases between. There are 14 residues in the CDR3. CDR1 is DFQATT and CDR2 is SNEGSKA in the germline V gene (reference sequence). The CDR3 DNA sequence: TGCAGTGCTATGGAGCCGAGGGGCAATCAGCCCCAGCATTTT. Residues: CSAMEPRGNQPQHF.

This clonotype was seen many times. The CDR3 DNA reads TGTGCCAGCAGCTTTGCCTCGGGGTGGTACGAGCAGTACTTC. Residues: CASSFASGWYEQYF. The rearrangement joins TRBV7-2 to TRBJ2-7, with a possible D match to TRBD2 (5 bases). CDR1 and CDR2 (germline): SGHTA, FQGNSA. The CDR3 is made up of 14 amino acids. V lost 3 bases and J 4 bases, leaving 13 bases between the germline ends.

Points on this clonotype: One end of the junction fails to match germline, which may point to a read error. This sequence joins TRBV27 and TRBJ1-2, with 7 bases identical to TRBD1. The CDR3 extends over 13 amino acids. Germline lookup yields CDR1 MNHEY and CDR2 SMNVEV (reference sequence). The CDR3 region is CVSRSRTGGGYTF. DNA of the CDR3: TGTGTCAGCAGGTCCAGGACAGGAGGCGGCTACACCTTC.

There are many counts of this clonotype. The gene calls are TRBV19 and TRBJ2-7; 10 bases are a match to TRBD2. Trimming at V came to 2 bases and at J to 2 bases, leaving 3 bases not matched to a gene. This CDR3 region has 15 residues. Per germline, CDR1 LNHDA and CDR2 SQIVND (reference sequence). The CDR3 bases are TGTGCCAGTAGTATAAGCGGGAGGGGGACCTACGAGCAGTACTTC. Its translation: CASSISGRGTYEQYF.

This clonotype showed up many times. DNA for the CDR3: TGTGCCAGCAGTTACTACGAGCATGGCTACACCTTC. Translation: CASSYYEHGYTF. The chain links TRBV6-2 or TRBV6-3 to TRBJ1-2, with D unclear. Trimming took off 1 base at V and 6 bases at J, with 6 bases between the two ends. Germline loops: CDR1 MNHEY, CDR2 SVGEGT. CDR3 length equals 12 residues.

This clonotype has a count of ten or more. V and J are TRBV7-3 and TRBJ1-1; no definite D call. V was shortened by 5 bases and J by 4 bases, with 17 bases between the two germline ends. CDR1 and CDR2 (germline): SGHTA, FQGTGA. The length of the CDR3 is 15 residues. CDR3 DNA sequence: TGTGCCAGCAGCCCTTCGGGCTTGAGGTTCACTGAAGCTTTCTTT. Protein: CASSPSGLRFTEAFF.

This clonotype occurred a few times. A much bigger clone sits one base away, suggesting this may be a read error. The genes are TRBV6-2 or TRBV6-3 and TRBJ2-4; 14 nucleotides line up with TRBD2. The germline V gene has CDR1 MNHEY and CDR2 SVGEGT. This CDR3 is 18 amino acids long. The CDR3 protein is CASSSGLAGARAKNMQYF. In nucleotides, the CDR3 is TGTGCCAGCAGTTCGGGACTAGCGGGGGCTCGGGCCAAAAACATGCAGTACTTC.

The J gene is TRBJ1-1, the V gene TRBV4-1; 8 bases agree with TRBD1. CDR1 is MGHRA and CDR2 is YSYEKL in the germline V gene. V shed 4 bases, J shed 3 bases, and the junction held 7 bases outside the gene matches. There are 15 residues in the CDR3. The CDR3 DNA follows: TGCGCCAGCAGCCCCCAAACAGGGGGAGACACTGAAGCTTTCTTT. This gives the protein CASSPQTGGDTEAFF.

J is TRBJ1-1 and V is TRBV12-5; D gene uncertain. Trimming took 7 bases from V and 0 from J, leaving 12 bases between them. CDR3 length equals 14 residues. Germline V lookup: CDR1 LGHNT, CDR2 FRNRAP. CDR3 in DNA: TGTGCTAGTGCCCCGACCCTAATGAACACTGAAGCTTTCTTT. Translation: CASAPTLMNTEAFF. Supplemented by reference TRBV12-5 and TRBJ1-1, the full variable domain reads DARVTQTPRHKVTEMGQEVTMRCQPILGHNTVFWYRQTMMQGLELLAYFRNRAPLDDSGMPKDRFSAEMPDATLATLKIQPSEPRDSAVYFCASAPTLMNTEAFFGQGTRLTVV.

This clonotype was detected many times. The J gene is TRBJ1-6, the V gene TRBV7-2; TRBD1 might be the D (5 bases). The ends were cut back, 1 base at V and 10 bases at J, with 17 bases in the middle. Germline V gives CDR1 SGHTA, CDR2 FQGNSA. The CDR3 extends over 16 amino acids. The chain's CDR3 is CASSLVGTEGGSPLHF. Written as DNA, the CDR3 is TGTGCCAGCAGCTTAGTCGGGACGGAAGGTGGATCACCCCTCCACTTT.